This T cell receptor (beta chain) was captured in a study of Tregs in tolerant kidney transplant recipients. V lost 7 bases, J lost 3 bases, and 10 bases lay in between. Germline lookup yields CDR1 MNHEY and CDR2 SMNVEV (reference sequence). This CDR3 has 14 amino acids. Related graft donors supplied nonmyeloablative bone marrow transplants, and mixed chimerism was transient. Generated by immunoSEQ multiplex PCR, the TCRdb table keeps only in-frame clones and is missing some. In the table there are 45,000 to 55,000 clones, about nine tenths of which are singletons. The receptor was derived from a human patient who received a combined kidney and bone marrow transplant. The graft donor may have contributed some T cells. This chain connects TRBV27 to TRBJ2-6; D call uncertain. Specimen: CD8+ T cells from blood (PBMCs), collected 24 months after the transplant. CDR3 region: CASNLFFGANVLTF. Written as DNA, the CDR3 is TGTGCCAGCAACCTATTCTTTGGGGCCAACGTCCTGACTTTC.